The subject of this entry is one T cell receptor beta chain. Its specificity is unknown. Use of 60 Vbeta and 13 Jbeta primers characterized the PCR. The repertoire was sequenced with immunoSEQ multiplex PCR; TCRdb's copy has only in-frame clones and lacks some. Among 150,000 to 250,000 clones, 70% to 80% were seen once, and the ten largest hold roughly 4.5%. Deletions cut 4 bases from V and 7 bases from J, with 17 bases between. CDR1 is SGHNT and CDR2 is YYREEE in the germline V gene (reference sequence). The CDR3 sequence is 14 residues long. The data stem from a study of cytomegalovirus exposure and HLA in healthy donors. Study-level information: Some 85 million unique TCRs, all from HLA-typed donors, were included in an early release of the data.

General study findings and limits: For presence/absence analyses, sequencing depth was assumed to be roughly uniform across donors.

The rearrangement uses TRBV5-4 and TRBJ1-2; D is perhaps TRBD1 (6 bases). The sequencing sample was made of PBMCs. This receptor was identified in a woman aged 30 to 39 in good health and CMV-seropositive. CDR3 in amino acids: CASSPGRGASGYTF. The CDR3 nucleotides read TGTGCCAGCAGCCCGGGGCGGGGGGCGAGTGGCTACACCTTC.